The rows below give T cell receptor beta chains drawn from one sample of a study of blood T cell repertoires in COVID-19. Here immunoSEQ multiplex PCR was the method, and the copy in TCRdb shows in-frame clones only, minus some. This repertoire shows about 430,000 clones, around nine tenths found once; its top ten account for 1.4% to 1.5%. What was sequenced was PBMCs or T cells enriched from blood (not recorded which). All receptors come from a woman aged 18-29 years who had been exposed to COVID-19. Both conserved end residues are trimmed from each CDR3. The order of the fields is V gene, CDR3 length, D gene, J gene, CDR3 protein. The D gene is left open where the match is weak.

V: TRBV15
length: 12
D: .
J: TRBJ1-6
CDR3: ATSRQGFGSPLH

V: TRBV7-9
length: 12
D: TRBD1
J: TRBJ2-7
CDR3: ASSPGQGPYEQY

V: TRBV5-1
length: 12
D: TRBD2
J: TRBJ2-3
CDR3: ASSGGRNTDTQY

V: TRBV19
length: 13
D: .
J: TRBJ2-7
CDR3: ASSSIADHSYEQY

V: TRBV28
length: 11
D: .
J: TRBJ1-6
CDR3: ASSLVYNSPLH

V: TRBV27
length: 13
D: TRBD2
J: TRBJ2-7
CDR3: ASSLSIAGSYEQY

V: TRBV5-4
length: 14
D: TRBD2
J: TRBJ2-5
CDR3: ASSLVSGSSKETQY

V: TRBV28
length: 14
D: TRBD1
J: TRBJ1-1
CDR3: ASTRRGRGEGSEAF

V: TRBV5-1
length: 14
D: TRBD2
J: TRBJ2-1
CDR3: ASSLVLAGALGEQF

V: TRBV24-1
length: 10
D: .
J: TRBJ2-5
CDR3: ATSDLQETQY

V: TRBV28
length: 12
D: .
J: TRBJ1-4
CDR3: ASSLGASNEKLF

V: TRBV2
length: 12
D: TRBD1
J: TRBJ1-4
CDR3: ASSGTGWKEKLF

V: TRBV2
length: 11
D: TRBD1
J: TRBJ2-7
CDR3: ASSGGTGYEQY

V: TRBV4-2
length: 9
D: .
J: TRBJ1-1
CDR3: ASSQATEAF

V: TRBV6-4
length: 13
D: TRBD1
J: TRBJ2-2
CDR3: ASSTGQGGTGELF

V: TRBV29-1
length: 11
D: TRBD1
J: TRBJ2-5
CDR3: SVSTGAEETQY

V: TRBV4-2
length: 13
D: .
J: TRBJ1-1
CDR3: ASSQDAGKNTEAF

V: TRBV4-1
length: 14
D: .
J: TRBJ1-4
CDR3: ASSQDAQKENEKLF

V: TRBV24-1
length: 13
D: .
J: TRBJ1-5
CDR3: ATSDGHYSNQPQH

V: TRBV5-8
length: 12
D: TRBD1
J: TRBJ1-2
CDR3: ASSPRAGQHGYT

V: TRBV7-9
length: 14
D: .
J: TRBJ2-2
CDR3: ASSQPGGTRSGELF

V: TRBV15
length: 11
D: TRBD1
J: TRBJ2-1
CDR3: ATSRGTDNEQF

V: TRBV7-8
length: 17
D: TRBD1
J: TRBJ1-3
CDR3: ASSFQTPGQGARGNTIY

V: TRBV9
length: 11
D: TRBD2
J: TRBJ2-1
CDR3: ASLAGGFDEQF

V: TRBV9
length: 12
D: .
J: TRBJ2-3
CDR3: ASSVNLVTDTQY

V: TRBV5-8
length: 14
D: .
J: TRBJ1-5
CDR3: ASSLTGGPTNQPQH

V: TRBV15
length: 13
D: .
J: TRBJ1-5
CDR3: ATSIQVSVRGPQH

V: TRBV9
length: 13
D: .
J: TRBJ1-2
CDR3: ASSVDREGIYGYT

V: TRBV28
length: 9
D: .
J: TRBJ1-2
CDR3: ASTGVEGYT

V: TRBV11-2
length: 14
D: TRBD2
J: TRBJ2-3
CDR3: ASSLGAGVGTDTQY

V: TRBV29-1
length: 13
D: .
J: TRBJ2-7
CDR3: SAQPPGRVTYEQY

V: TRBV29-1
length: 13
D: .
J: TRBJ2-7
CDR3: SVDWSKESSYEQY

V: TRBV12-3/TRBV12-4
length: 11
D: .
J: TRBJ1-2
CDR3: ASTRGWVYGYT

V: TRBV18
length: 11
D: .
J: TRBJ1-6
CDR3: ASSGQINSPLH

V: TRBV6-5
length: 11
D: .
J: TRBJ1-1
CDR3: ASSSYRDLEAF

V: TRBV6-4
length: 13
D: .
J: TRBJ2-2
CDR3: ASSDFSADTGELF

V: TRBV28
length: 11
D: TRBD1
J: TRBJ1-5
CDR3: ASRRQGQPPQH

V: TRBV3-1/TRBV3-2
length: 15
D: TRBD1
J: TRBJ1-1
CDR3: ASSQGGQGWGNTEAF

V: TRBV6-5
length: 12
D: TRBD1
J: TRBJ1-5
CDR3: ASRDRGGNQPQH

V: TRBV18
length: 11
D: TRBD1
J: TRBJ1-5
CDR3: ASSLTGTEPQH

V: TRBV21-1
length: 12
D: .
J: TRBJ1-1
CDR3: ASSKTGVYTEAF

V: TRBV5-1
length: 14
D: .
J: TRBJ1-3
CDR3: ASSLASSSSGNTIY

V: TRBV6-5
length: 12
D: .
J: TRBJ2-1
CDR3: ASSYSPVYNEQF

V: TRBV6-6
length: 12
D: .
J: TRBJ2-4
CDR3: ASSFELGKNIQY

V: TRBV5-1
length: 13
D: .
J: TRBJ1-6
CDR3: ASSSTQGNNSPLH

V: TRBV3-1/TRBV3-2
length: 13
D: TRBD1
J: TRBJ2-3
CDR3: ASSPGTGGSRTQY

V: TRBV28
length: 14
D: TRBD1
J: TRBJ1-6
CDR3: ASSLWTGGNNSPLH

V: TRBV5-4
length: 13
D: .
J: TRBJ2-2
CDR3: ASSLGQRDTGELF

V: TRBV25-1
length: 11
D: .
J: TRBJ1-1
CDR3: ASSGQGYTEAF

V: TRBV7-8
length: 12
D: .
J: TRBJ2-5
CDR3: ASSLGVAPETQY

V: TRBV5-6
length: 12
D: .
J: TRBJ2-5
CDR3: ASSLPTVQETQY

V: TRBV19
length: 13
D: .
J: TRBJ1-4
CDR3: ASRATETPNEKLF

V: TRBV5-1
length: 14
D: TRBD1
J: TRBJ1-1
CDR3: ASNFFPGQKNGEAF

V: TRBV7-9
length: 13
D: .
J: TRBJ1-1
CDR3: ASSLTGIRGTEAF

V: TRBV25-1
length: 15
D: .
J: TRBJ2-1
CDR3: ASSGTQGLGSYNEQF

V: TRBV6-5
length: 12
D: TRBD1
J: TRBJ2-1
CDR3: ASNAQGWRSEQF

V: TRBV5-6
length: 11
D: TRBD1
J: TRBJ1-2
CDR3: ASSLAGQVVNT